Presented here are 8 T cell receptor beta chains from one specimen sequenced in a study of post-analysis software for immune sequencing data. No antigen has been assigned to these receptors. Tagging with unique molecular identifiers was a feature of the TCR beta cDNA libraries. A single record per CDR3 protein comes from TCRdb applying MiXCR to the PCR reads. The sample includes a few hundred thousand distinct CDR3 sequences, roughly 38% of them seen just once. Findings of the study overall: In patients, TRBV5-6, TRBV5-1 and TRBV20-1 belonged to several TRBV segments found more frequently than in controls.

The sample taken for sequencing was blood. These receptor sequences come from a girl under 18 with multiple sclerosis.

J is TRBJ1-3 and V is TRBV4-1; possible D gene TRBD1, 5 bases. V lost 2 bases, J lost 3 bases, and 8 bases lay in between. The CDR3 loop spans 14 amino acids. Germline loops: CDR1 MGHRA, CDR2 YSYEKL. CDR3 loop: CASSQPGDGNTIYF. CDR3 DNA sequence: TGCGCCAGCAGCCAACCGGGGGATGGAAACACCATATATTTT.

CDR3 bases: TGCGCCAGCAGCTTGGGGGCGGGGAACTACAATGAGCAGTTCTTC. It translates to CASSLGAGNYNEQFF. The chain uses TRBV5-1 and TRBJ2-1, with D possibly TRBD2 on 6 matching bases. Trimming left V 0 bases short and J 3 bases short, with 10 bases between. The CDR3 runs 15 residues. The germline gives CDR1 SGHRS, CDR2 YFSETQ. Together with reference TRBV5-1 and TRBJ2-1, the CDR3 gives the full variable domain: KAGVTQTPRYLIKTRGQQVTLSCSPISGHRSVSWYQQTPGQGLQFLFEYFSETQRNKGNFPGRFSGRQFSNSRSEMNVSTLELGDSALYLCASSLGAGNYNEQFFGPGTRLTVL.

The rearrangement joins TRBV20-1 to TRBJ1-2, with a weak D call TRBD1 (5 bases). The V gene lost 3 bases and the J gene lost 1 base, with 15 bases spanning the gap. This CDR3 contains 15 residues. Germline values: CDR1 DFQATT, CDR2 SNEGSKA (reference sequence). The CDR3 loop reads CSASTGGFYNYGYTF. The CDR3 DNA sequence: TGCAGTGCTAGTACGGGGGGATTTTATAACTATGGCTACACCTTC.

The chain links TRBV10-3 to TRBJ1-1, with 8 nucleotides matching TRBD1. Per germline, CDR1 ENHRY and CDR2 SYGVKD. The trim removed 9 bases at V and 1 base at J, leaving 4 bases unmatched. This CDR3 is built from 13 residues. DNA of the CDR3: TGTGCCATGCAGGGACAGGAGAACACTGAAGCTTTCTTT. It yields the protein CAMQGQENTEAFF.

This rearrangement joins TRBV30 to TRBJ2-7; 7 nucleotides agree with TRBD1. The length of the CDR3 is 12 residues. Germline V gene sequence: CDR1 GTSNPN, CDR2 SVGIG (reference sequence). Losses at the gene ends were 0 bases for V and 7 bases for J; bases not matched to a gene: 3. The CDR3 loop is CAWSVGRGEQYF. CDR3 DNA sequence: TGTGCCTGGAGTGTGGGCAGGGGGGAGCAGTACTTC. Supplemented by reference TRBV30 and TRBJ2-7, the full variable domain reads SQTIHQWPATLVQPVGSPLSLECTVEGTSNPNLYWYRQAAGRGLQLLFYSVGIGQISSEVPQNLSASRPQDRQFILSSKKLLLSDSGFYLCAWSVGRGEQYFGPGTRLTVT.

CDR3 loop: CASSQDYVTSGVEQFF. The CDR3 DNA is TGTGCCAGCAGCCAAGATTACGTGACTAGCGGGGTTGAGCAGTTCTTC. The chain uses TRBV3-1 and TRBJ2-1; TRBD2 matches at 11 bases. The J segment lost 9 bases and the V segment lost 0 bases, leaving 7 bases of the junction unmatched. The CDR3 runs 16 residues. Germline V gives CDR1 LGHDT, CDR2 YNNKEL (reference sequence).

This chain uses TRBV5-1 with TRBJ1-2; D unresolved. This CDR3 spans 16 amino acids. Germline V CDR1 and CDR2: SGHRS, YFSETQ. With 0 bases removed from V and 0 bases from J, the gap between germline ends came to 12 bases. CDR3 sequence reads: CASSLGSRPPNYGYTF. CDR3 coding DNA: TGCGCCAGCAGCTTGGGGTCACGGCCTCCTAACTATGGCTACACCTTC.

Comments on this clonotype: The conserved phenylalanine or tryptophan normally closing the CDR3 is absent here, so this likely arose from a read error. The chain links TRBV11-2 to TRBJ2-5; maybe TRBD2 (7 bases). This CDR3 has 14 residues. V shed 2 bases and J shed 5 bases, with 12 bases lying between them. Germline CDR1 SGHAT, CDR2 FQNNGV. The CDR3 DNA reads TGTGCCAGCAGCTTAAACGGGGGGCGGGAGACCCAGTACGTC. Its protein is CASSLNGGRETQYV.